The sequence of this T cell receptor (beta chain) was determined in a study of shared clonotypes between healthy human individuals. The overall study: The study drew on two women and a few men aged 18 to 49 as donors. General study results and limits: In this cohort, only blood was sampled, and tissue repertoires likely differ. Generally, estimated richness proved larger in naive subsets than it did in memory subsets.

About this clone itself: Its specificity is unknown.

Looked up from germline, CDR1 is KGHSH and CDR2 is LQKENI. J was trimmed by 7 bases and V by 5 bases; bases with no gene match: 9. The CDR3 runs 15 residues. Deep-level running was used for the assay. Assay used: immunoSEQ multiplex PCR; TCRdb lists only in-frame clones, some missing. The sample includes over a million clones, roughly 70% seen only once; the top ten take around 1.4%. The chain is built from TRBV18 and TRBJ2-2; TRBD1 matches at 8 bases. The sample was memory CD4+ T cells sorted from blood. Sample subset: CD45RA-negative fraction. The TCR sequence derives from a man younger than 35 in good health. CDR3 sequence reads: CASSLKTGADGELFF. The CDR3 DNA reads TGTGCCAGCTCATTGAAGACAGGGGCGGACGGGGAGCTGTTTTTT.